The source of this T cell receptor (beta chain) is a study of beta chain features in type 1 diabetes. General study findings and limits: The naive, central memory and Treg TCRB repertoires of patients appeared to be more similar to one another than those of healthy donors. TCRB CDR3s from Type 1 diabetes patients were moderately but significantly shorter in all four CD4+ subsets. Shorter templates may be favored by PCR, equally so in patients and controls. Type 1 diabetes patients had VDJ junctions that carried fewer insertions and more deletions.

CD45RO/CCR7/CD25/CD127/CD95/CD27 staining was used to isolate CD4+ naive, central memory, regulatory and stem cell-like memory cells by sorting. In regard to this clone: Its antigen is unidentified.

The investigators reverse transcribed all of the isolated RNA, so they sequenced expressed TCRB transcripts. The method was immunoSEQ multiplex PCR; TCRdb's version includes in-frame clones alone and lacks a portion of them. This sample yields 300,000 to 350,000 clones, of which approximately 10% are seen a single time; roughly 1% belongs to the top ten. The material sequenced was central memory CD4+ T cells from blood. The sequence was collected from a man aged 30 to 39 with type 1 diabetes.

CDR3 DNA: TGCGCCAGCAGCTTGGGAGCGGCTAATGAGCAGTTCTTC. This gives the protein CASSLGAANEQFF. The chain uses TRBV5-1 and TRBJ2-1, with D possibly TRBD2 on 5 matching bases. This CDR3 region has 13 residues. Trimming removed 0 bases at V and 7 bases at J, with 8 bases between. In germline, CDR1 is SGHRS, CDR2 YFSETQ. Supplemented by reference TRBV5-1 and TRBJ2-1, the full variable domain reads KAGVTQTPRYLIKTRGQQVTLSCSPISGHRSVSWYQQTPGQGLQFLFEYFSETQRNKGNFPGRFSGRQFSNSRSEMNVSTLELGDSALYLCASSLGAANEQFFGPGTRLTVL.